These 18 T cell receptor beta chains were sequenced from one sample in a study of early T cells in non-severe SARS-CoV-2 infection. TCRdb re-called the 5' RACE reads with MiXCR, one entry per CDR3 protein. Of about 77,000 distinct CDR3 sequences listed, about 12% are singletons. The specimen was whole blood, collected at baseline. These receptors originate from an adult who was a healthcare worker with PCR-confirmed SARS-CoV-2 infection or an uninfected control (not recorded which). The donor label of this sample is uncertain.

This clonotype turned up a few times. This chain joins TRBV18 and TRBJ1-1; D gene unclear. Trimming removed 4 bases from V and 1 base from J, with 10 bases in between. This CDR3 is built from 14 residues. The germline gives CDR1 KGHSH, CDR2 LQKENI. The CDR3 is CASSLINWNTEAFF. For the CDR3, the DNA is TGTGCCAGCTCACTGATAAATTGGAACACTGAAGCTTTCTTT.

The chain joins TRBV5-1 to TRBJ2-1, with TRBD2 matching over 8 bases. From germline, CDR1 is SGHRS and CDR2 YFSETQ. The CDR3 consists of 15 residues. V lost 6 bases, J lost 4 bases, and 9 bases stayed unmatched. In DNA, the CDR3 is TGCGCCAGCAACGATCTAGCGGGTATATACAATGAGCAGTTCTTC. It codes for CASNDLAGIYNEQFF.

V is TRBV7-7 and J is TRBJ2-1; D not resolved. V was shortened by 1 base and J by 9 bases, with 10 bases between the two germline ends. The CDR3 is made up of 13 amino acids. The germline CDR1 and CDR2 sequences are SSHAT and FNYEAQ (reference sequence). CDR3 bases: TGTGCCAGCAGCTTAGTTTTGGCAGGTGAGCAGTTCTTC. It specifies CASSLVLAGEQFF.

At least ten counts were recorded for this clonotype. J is TRBJ2-3 and V is TRBV7-2; 8 bases fit TRBD2. The CDR3 covers 13 residues. V trimming: 8 bases; J trimming: 1 base; junction bases outside the gene matches: 2. Germline CDR1 is SGHTA and CDR2 is FQGNSA. The CDR3 DNA reads TGTGCCAGCTCAGCGGGAGGCACAGATACGCAGTATTTT. Translated: CASSAGGTDTQYF.

The sample holds a few counts of this clonotype. The rearrangement links TRBV6-5 to TRBJ2-3, with 7 positions matching TRBD1. With V trimmed by 6 bases and J by 1 base, 7 bases remained unmatched. CDR1 and CDR2 from the germline V gene are MNHEY and SVGAGI. This CDR3 spans 15 amino acids. CDR3 in amino acids: CASRATGLGTDTQYF. CDR3 nucleotide sequence: TGTGCCAGCAGAGCGACAGGGTTGGGCACAGATACGCAGTATTTT.

The table lists this clonotype with a few counts. The rearrangement joins TRBV6-5 to TRBJ1-6; D not certain. V was shortened by 6 bases and J by 11 bases, with 8 bases between the two germline ends. The CDR3 has 11 amino acids. Per the germline V gene, CDR1 is MNHEY and CDR2 is SVGAGI. CDR3 sequence: CASSPTTPLHF. CDR3 coding DNA: TGTGCCAGCAGCCCAACAACACCCCTCCACTTT.

V is TRBV7-2 and J is TRBJ2-6; D may match TRBD1 or TRBD2 (6 bases each). The V end was cut by 5 bases, the J end by 0 bases, with 20 bases between. This CDR3 has 19 residues. Germline-derived CDR1 and CDR2 are SGHTA and FQGNSA. CDR3 amino acids: CASSTGRRRSPSGANVLTF. The DNA for the CDR3 is TGTGCCAGCAGCACAGGGAGGCGGAGATCCCCCTCTGGGGCCAACGTCCTGACTTTC.

The sample holds many counts of this clonotype. The gene calls are TRBV20-1 and TRBJ2-5, with D possibly TRBD2 on 6 matching bases. Germline CDR1 reads DFQATT; CDR2 reads SNEGSKA (reference sequence). The CDR3 runs to 13 residues. Trimming left V 6 bases short and J 7 bases short, with 18 bases between. The CDR3 coding sequence is TGCAGTGCCCCGAAGGGACTCCGGGGGACCCAGTACTTC. This sequence encodes CSAPKGLRGTQYF.

V gene TRBV12-3 or TRBV12-4 combines with J gene TRBJ2-5; 12 positions agree with TRBD2. Trimming at V came to 3 bases and at J to 5 bases, leaving 4 bases not matched to a gene. CDR3 size: 15 residues. Here the CDR3 DNA reads TGTGCCAGCAGTTTTACTAGCGGGGGGCTCGAGACCCAGTACTTC. As protein: CASSFTSGGLETQYF.

Worth noting for this clonotype: A much larger clone differs by one base, so this may be a read error. The chain employs TRBV25-1 and TRBJ2-7; D may be TRBD1 (6 bases). This CDR3 comprises 13 residues. Germline CDR1 MGHDK, CDR2 SYGVNS. CDR3: CASSVTGTYVQYF. In DNA form, the CDR3 reads TGTGCCAGCAGTGTCACAGGGACCTACGTGCAGTACTTC.

The table lists this clonotype with a few counts. The J gene is TRBJ2-3, the V gene TRBV10-2; 13 bases align to TRBD2. CDR3 length: 14 amino acids. The germline V gene has CDR1 WSHSY and CDR2 SAAADI. The V gene end was trimmed by 6 bases and the J gene end by 4 bases; junction bases not matched to a gene: 1. CDR3 sequence reads: CASRGLAGSDTQYF. In DNA, the CDR3 is TGCGCCAGCAGGGGACTAGCGGGGTCAGATACGCAGTATTTT.

DNA of the CDR3: TGTGCCAGCAGCTTAGTCAGGTGGAACACTGAAGCTTTCTTT. Its translation is CASSLVRWNTEAFF. J is TRBJ1-1 and V is TRBV7-6; no clear D gene. The ends were cut back, 1 base at V and 1 base at J, with 7 bases in the middle. Looked up from germline, CDR1 is SGHVS and CDR2 is FNYEAQ. The length of the CDR3 is 14 residues.

This clonotype has just a few counts. The J gene is TRBJ2-7, the V gene TRBV29-1; 15 bases agree with TRBD2. The CDR3 length is 17 residues. V trimming: 7 bases; J trimming: 7 bases; junction bases outside the gene matches: 17. Per the germline V gene, CDR1 is SQVTM and CDR2 is ANQGSEA. CDR3 bases: TGCAGCGCCCGAGCGGTTTCGGGACTAGCGGGAGGTACGGAGCAGTACTTC. Translation gives CSARAVSGLAGGTEQYF.

This clonotype has just a few counts. The chain joins TRBV9 to TRBJ2-3; D gene unclear. Germline assignment: CDR1 SGDLS and CDR2 YYNGEE. The CDR3 spans 17 residues. Trimming took 3 bases from V and 5 from J, leaving 22 bases between them. The CDR3 bases are TGTGCCAGCAGCGCCACCTCCGGGCCATTACTTCGAGATACGCAGTATTTT. Translating gives CASSATSGPLLRDTQYF.

As DNA, the CDR3 is TGTGCCAGCAGCTTATTGGCGGGGTACCAAGAGACCCAGTACTTC. As protein: CASSLLAGYQETQYF. The chain joins TRBV11-2 to TRBJ2-5; the D gene is possibly TRBD2 (6 bases). V was trimmed by 2 bases and J by 0 bases, leaving 10 bases between them. The CDR3 runs 15 residues. Germline V gene data show CDR1 as SGHAT and CDR2 as FQNNGV.

This clonotype showed up just a few times. The V call is TRBV7-3, the J call TRBJ2-2; D unresolved. This CDR3 region has 12 residues. V lost 4 bases, J lost 3 bases, and 3 bases lay in between. The germline V gene encodes CDR1 SGHTA and CDR2 FQGTGA. In DNA, the CDR3 is TGTGCCAGCAGCTCGGACACCGGGGAGCTGTTTTTT. Translation gives CASSSDTGELFF.

This clonotype was seen a few times. This chain uses TRBV7-6 with TRBJ2-5, with D perhaps TRBD2 (5 bases). The V end was cut by 2 bases, the J end by 4 bases, with 14 bases between. Germline CDR1 is SGHVS and CDR2 is FNYEAQ. The CDR3 totals 15 residues. CDR3 DNA sequence: TGTGCCAGCAGCTTATTTCGAGGGCGATCAGAGACCCAGTACTTC. This encodes CASSLFRGRSETQYF.

This clonotype was seen at least ten times. The gene calls are TRBV7-3 and TRBJ2-2; no firm D call. Germline CDR1 SGHTA, CDR2 FQGTGA. This CDR3 is built from 15 residues. Trimming took off 2 bases at V and 0 bases at J, with 7 bases between the two ends. CDR3 DNA sequence: TGTGCCAGCAGCTTAGGCCCGGCGAACACCGGGGAGCTGTTTTTT. Protein: CASSLGPANTGELFF.